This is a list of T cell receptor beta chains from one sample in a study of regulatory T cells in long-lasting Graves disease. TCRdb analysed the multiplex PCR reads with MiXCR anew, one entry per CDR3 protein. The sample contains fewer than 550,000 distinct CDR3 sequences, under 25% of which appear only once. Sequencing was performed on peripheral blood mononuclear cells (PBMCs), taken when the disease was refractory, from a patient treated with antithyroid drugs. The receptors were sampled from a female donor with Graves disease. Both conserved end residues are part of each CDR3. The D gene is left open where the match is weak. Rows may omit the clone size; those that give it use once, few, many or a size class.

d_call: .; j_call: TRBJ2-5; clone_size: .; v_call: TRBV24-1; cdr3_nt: TGTGCCACCAGTGACCCAGGAACGTCTCGCGGGGAGACCCAGTACTTC; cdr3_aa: CATSDPGTSRGETQYF
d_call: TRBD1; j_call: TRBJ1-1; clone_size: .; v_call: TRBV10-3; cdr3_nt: TGTGCCATCAGTGAGCCGGGGGACAGCACTGAAGCTTTCTTT; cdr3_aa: CAISEPGDSTEAFF
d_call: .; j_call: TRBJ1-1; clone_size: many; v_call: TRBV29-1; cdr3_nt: TGCAGCGTTGATGGAGGCAGGGGTACTGAAGCTTTCTTT; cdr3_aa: CSVDGGRGTEAFF
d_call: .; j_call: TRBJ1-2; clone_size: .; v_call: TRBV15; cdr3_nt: TGTGCCACCAGCAGGGGGCCTGGAACGGGGATTATGGGAGACTATGGCTACACCTTC; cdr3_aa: CATSRGPGTGIMGDYGYTF
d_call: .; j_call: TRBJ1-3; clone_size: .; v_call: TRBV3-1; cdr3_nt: TGTGCCAGCAGCCAAGGGACAGAAGGGGACACCATATATTTT; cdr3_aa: CASSQGTEGDTIYF
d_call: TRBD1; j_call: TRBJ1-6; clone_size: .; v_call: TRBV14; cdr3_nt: TGTGCCAGCAGCCAAGAAGCAGGGGGCCCGGGAGCGAATTCACCCCTCCACTTT; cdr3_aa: CASSQEAGGPGANSPLHF
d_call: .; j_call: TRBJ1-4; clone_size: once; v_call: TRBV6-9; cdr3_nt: TGTGCCAGCAGTTACCAGGTTCCTGCAACTAATGAAAAACTGTTTTTT; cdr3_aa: CASSYQVPATNEKLFF
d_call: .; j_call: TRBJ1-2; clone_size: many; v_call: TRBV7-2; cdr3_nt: TGTGCCAGCAGTTTAGCAGGACAATCCTATGGCTACACCTTC; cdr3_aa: CASSLAGQSYGYTF
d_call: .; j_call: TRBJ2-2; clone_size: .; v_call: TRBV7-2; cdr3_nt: TGTGCCAGCAGCCCGAGGGGGGGAGAGAAAGGCACCGGGGAGCTGTTTTTT; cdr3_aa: CASSPRGGEKGTGELFF
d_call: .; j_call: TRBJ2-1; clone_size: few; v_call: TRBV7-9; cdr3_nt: TGTGCCAGCAGCTTAGAGGGACCCAACAGTGAGCAGTTCTTC; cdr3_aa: CASSLEGPNSEQFF
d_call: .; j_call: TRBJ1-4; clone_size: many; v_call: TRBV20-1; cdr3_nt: TGCAGTGCTAGAGATCCCCATCCACCCGGGGATGAAAAACTGTTTTTT; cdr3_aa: CSARDPHPPGDEKLFF
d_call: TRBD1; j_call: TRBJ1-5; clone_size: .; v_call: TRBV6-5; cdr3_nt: TGTGCCAGCAGTTACGGGGACAGGGCCTACGATCTTAGCAATCAGCCCCAGCATTTT; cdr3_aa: CASSYGDRAYDLSNQPQHF
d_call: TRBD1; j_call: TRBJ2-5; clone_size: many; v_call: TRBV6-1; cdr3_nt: TGTGCCACCGGGACAGGGGCTGGAGGCCAGTACTTC; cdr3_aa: CATGTGAGGQYF
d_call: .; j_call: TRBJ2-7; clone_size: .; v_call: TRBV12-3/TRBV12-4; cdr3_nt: TGTGCCAGCACCTTAACCAAATACGAGCAGTACTTC; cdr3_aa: CASTLTKYEQYF
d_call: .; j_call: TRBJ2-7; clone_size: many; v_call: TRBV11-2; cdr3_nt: TGTGCCAGCAGCTTTACGGGTATCTACGAGCAGTACTTC; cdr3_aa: CASSFTGIYEQYF
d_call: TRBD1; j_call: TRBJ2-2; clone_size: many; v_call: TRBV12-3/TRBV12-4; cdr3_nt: TGTGCCAGCAGCATAGACAGGGGAGGCGGGGAGCTGTTTTTT; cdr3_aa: CASSIDRGGGELFF
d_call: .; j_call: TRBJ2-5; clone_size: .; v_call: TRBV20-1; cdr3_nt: TGCAGTGCTAATGGAGCCTATGAGACCCAGTACTTC; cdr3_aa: CSANGAYETQYF
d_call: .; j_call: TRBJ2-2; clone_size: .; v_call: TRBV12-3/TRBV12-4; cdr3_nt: TGTGCCAGCAGTTTAGGGGTCCCCGGGGAGCTGTTTTTT; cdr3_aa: CASSLGVPGELFF
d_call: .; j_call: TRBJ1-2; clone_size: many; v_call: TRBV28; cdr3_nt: TGTGCCAGCAGTTTCTTGGGGATCGCCAATGGCTACACCTTC; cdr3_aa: CASSFLGIANGYTF
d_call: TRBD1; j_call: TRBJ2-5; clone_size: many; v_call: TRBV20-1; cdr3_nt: TGCAGTGCCATACAGGGGGGCCAAGAGACCCAGTACTTC; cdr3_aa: CSAIQGGQETQYF
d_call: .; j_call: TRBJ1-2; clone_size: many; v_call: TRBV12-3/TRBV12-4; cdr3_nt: TGTGCCAGCAGTTCCGACGGACCCTATGGCTACACCTTC; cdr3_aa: CASSSDGPYGYTF
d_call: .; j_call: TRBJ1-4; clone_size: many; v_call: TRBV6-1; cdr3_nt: TGTGCCAGCAGTGACCAGGGAGGAAGTGAAAAACTGTTTTTT; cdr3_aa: CASSDQGGSEKLFF
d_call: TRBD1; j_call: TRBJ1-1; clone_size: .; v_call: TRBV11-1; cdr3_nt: TGTGCCAGCAGCTCACAGGGGTACACTGAAGCTTTCTTT; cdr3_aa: CASSSQGYTEAFF
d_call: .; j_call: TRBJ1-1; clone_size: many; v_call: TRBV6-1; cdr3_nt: TGTGCCAGCAGTAAGGTGACTGAAGCTTTCTTT; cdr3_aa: CASSKVTEAFF
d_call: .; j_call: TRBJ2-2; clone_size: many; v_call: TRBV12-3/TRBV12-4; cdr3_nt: TGTGCCAGCAGTTTAGGGGTGGGAGGGAACACCGGGGAGCTGTTTTTT; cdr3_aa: CASSLGVGGNTGELFF
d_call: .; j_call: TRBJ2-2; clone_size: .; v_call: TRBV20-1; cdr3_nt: TGCAGTGATCAAAGGACAGCGAACACCGGGGAGCTGTTTTTT; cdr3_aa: CSDQRTANTGELFF
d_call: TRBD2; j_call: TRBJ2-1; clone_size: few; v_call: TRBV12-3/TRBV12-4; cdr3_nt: TGTGCCAGCACTTTAGGGGCGGGAGGCTACAATGAGCAGTTCTTC; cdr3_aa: CASTLGAGGYNEQFF
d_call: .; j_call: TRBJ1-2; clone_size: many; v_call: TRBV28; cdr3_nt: TGTGCCAGCAGTCCCAACCCCCCGAGCTCCGGACCGATCTATGGCTACACCTTC; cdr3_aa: CASSPNPPSSGPIYGYTF
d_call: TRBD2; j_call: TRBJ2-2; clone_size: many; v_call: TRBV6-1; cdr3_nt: TGTGCCAGCAGCTCGAGGACTAGCGGGGGGGTCAGGACCGGGGAGCTGTTTTTT; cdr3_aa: CASSSRTSGGVRTGELFF
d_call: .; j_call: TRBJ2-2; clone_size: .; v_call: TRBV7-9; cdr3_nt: TGTGCCAGCAGCTTAGCCCGGGGGGCAATCGGGGAGCTGTTTTTT; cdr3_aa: CASSLARGAIGELFF
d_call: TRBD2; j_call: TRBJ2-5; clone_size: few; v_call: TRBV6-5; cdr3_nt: TGTGCCAGCAGTTACACCCTAGGGACTAGCGGGGAGGGGGGGAAGGAGACCCAGTACTTC; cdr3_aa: CASSYTLGTSGEGGKETQYF
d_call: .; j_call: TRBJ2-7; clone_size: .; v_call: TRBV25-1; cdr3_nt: TGTGCCAGCAGTGGGGCTATCTCCTCCTACGAGCAGTACTTC; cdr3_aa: CASSGAISSYEQYF
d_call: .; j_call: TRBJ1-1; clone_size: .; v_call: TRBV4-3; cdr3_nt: TGCGCCAGCAGCCAAGTTACGGGGGCCAGGACTGAAGCTTTCTTT; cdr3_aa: CASSQVTGARTEAFF
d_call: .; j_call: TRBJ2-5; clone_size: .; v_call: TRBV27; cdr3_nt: TGTGCCAGCAGCTTCCCCGGGGGGACCCAGTACTTC; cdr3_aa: CASSFPGGTQYF
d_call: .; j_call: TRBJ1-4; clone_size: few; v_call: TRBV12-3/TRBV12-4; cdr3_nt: TGTGCCAGCAGTCCGTCCTCCGAGGGACTGTTTTTT; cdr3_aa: CASSPSSEGLFF
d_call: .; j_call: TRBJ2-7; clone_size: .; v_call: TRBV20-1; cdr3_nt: TGCAGTGCTAGAGGACCAGGGCGCTTTACTCCCTACGAGCAGTACTTC; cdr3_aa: CSARGPGRFTPYEQYF
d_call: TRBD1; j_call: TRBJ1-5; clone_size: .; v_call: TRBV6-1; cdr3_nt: TGTACCAGCAGTAAATCGGGGACAGGGACCATTAGCAATCAGCCCCAGCATTTT; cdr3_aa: CTSSKSGTGTISNQPQHF
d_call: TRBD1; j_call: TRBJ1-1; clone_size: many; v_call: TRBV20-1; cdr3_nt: TGCAGTGCTAGGCGGTTTCAGGGGGATAACACTGAAGCTTTCTTT; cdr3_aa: CSARRFQGDNTEAFF
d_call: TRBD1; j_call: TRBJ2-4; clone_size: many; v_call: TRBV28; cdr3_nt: TGTGCCAGCAGCATGACAGGGGTGGCGGAGGACATTCAGTACTTC; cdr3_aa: CASSMTGVAEDIQYF
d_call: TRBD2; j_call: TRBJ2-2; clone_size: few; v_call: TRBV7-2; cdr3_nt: TGTGCCAGCAGCTTATCACCGGGACTAGCGTTCACCGGGGAGCTGTTTTTT; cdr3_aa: CASSLSPGLAFTGELFF
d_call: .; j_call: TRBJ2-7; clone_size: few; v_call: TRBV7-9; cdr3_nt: TGTGCCAGCAGCTTAAGTATGCAGCTTGGCGAGCAGTACTTC; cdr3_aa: CASSLSMQLGEQYF
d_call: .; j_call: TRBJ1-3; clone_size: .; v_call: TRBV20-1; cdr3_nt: TGCAGTGCTAGACAGCCGATGGACCGCGGCACCATATATTTT; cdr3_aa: CSARQPMDRGTIYF
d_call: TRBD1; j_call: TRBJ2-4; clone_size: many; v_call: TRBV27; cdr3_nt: TGTGCCAGCAGTTCGAGACAGGGTATGGGGATAGCCAAAAACATTCAGTACTTC; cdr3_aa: CASSSRQGMGIAKNIQYF
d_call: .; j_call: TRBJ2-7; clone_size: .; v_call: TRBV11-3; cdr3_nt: TGTGCCAGCAGCCCCCAGGGTGCTAGCGTGACCTACGAGCAGTACTTC; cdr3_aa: CASSPQGASVTYEQYF
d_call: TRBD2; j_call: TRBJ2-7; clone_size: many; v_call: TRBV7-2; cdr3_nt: TGTGCCAGCAGCTTAGAGGCGGGAGCCCTAGACGAGCAGTACTTC; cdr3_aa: CASSLEAGALDEQYF
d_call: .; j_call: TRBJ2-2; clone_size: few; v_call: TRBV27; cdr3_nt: TGTGCCAGCAGTACAAAACCCACCGGGGAGCTGTTTTTT; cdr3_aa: CASSTKPTGELFF
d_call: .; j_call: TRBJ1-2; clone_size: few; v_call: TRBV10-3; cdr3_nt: TGTGCCATCAGACCCACCGGCTCAGCTGGCTACACCTTC; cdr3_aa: CAIRPTGSAGYTF
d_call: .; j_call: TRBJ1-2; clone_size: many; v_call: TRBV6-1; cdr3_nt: TGTGCCAGCACCGACGGACAGCGAGACTATGGCTACACCTTC; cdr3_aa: CASTDGQRDYGYTF
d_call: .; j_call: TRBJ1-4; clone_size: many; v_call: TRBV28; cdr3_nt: TGTGCCAGCAGTTTCCCCGGGTGGAATGAAAAACTGTTTTTT; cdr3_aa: CASSFPGWNEKLFF
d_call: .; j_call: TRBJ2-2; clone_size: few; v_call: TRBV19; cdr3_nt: TGTGCCAGTAGTATCCTCCTGGCCGGGGAGCTGTTTTTT; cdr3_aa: CASSILLAGELFF
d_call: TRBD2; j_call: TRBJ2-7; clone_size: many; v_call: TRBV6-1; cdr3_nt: TGTGCCAGCGTAGGGACTAGCAAGTCCTACGAGCAGTACTTC; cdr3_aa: CASVGTSKSYEQYF
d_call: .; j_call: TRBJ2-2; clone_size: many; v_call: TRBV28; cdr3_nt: TGTGCCAGCAGTTTATATGGAGGCACCGGGGAGCTGTTTTTT; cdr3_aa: CASSLYGGTGELFF
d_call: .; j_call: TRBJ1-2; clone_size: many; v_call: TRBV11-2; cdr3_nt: TGTGCCAGCAGCTTAGGTCCAGGGAACTATGGCTACACCTTC; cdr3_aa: CASSLGPGNYGYTF
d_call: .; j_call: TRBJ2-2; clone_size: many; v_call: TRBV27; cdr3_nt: TGTGCCAGCTCCACCCGAGGGGGGACCGGGGAGCTGTTTTTT; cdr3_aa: CASSTRGGTGELFF
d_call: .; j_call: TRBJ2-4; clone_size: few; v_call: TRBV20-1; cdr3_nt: TGCAGTGCTAGCGAGGGGGTGGCCAAAAACATTCAGTACTTC; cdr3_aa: CSASEGVAKNIQYF
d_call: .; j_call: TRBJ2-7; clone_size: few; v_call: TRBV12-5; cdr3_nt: TGTGCTAGTGGTTTGGCGACTGTCTACGAGCAGTACTTC; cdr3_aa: CASGLATVYEQYF
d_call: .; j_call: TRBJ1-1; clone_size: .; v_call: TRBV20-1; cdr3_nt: TGCAGTGCTAGTGCGCAGGTTGAGACTGAAGCTTTCTTT; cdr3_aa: CSASAQVETEAFF
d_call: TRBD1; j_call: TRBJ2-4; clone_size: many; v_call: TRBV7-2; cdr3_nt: TGTGCCAGCAGCACCTGGGACAGGGGTAAAAACATTCAGTACTTC; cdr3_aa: CASSTWDRGKNIQYF
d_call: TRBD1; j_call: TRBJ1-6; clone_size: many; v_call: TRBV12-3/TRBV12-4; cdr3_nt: TGTGCCAGCAGTTTTGACAGGGGATTGGCTTCTCTCCACTTT; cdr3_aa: CASSFDRGLASLHF
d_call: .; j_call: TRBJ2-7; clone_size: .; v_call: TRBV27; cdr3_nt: TGTGCCAGCAGTGTTCATAGAGACGCCTACGAGCAGTACTTC; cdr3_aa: CASSVHRDAYEQYF